A single sample gave rise to the 13 T cell receptor beta chains below, sequenced in a study of T cells in Graves' hyperthyroidism and ophthalmopathy. It was RNA transcripts that yielded the amplified TCR beta CDR3 regions. The TCR CDR3 was amplified in a first-round RT-PCR using the HTBI primer set. TCRdb used MiXCR to reprocess the multiplex PCR reads, holding one entry per CDR3 protein. This table holds more than 500,000 distinct CDR3 sequences, over 35% found once. Sequenced material: peripheral blood or thyroid tissue (not recorded which). Receptors originate from an adult woman with Graves' disease, either hyperthyroidism or ophthalmopathy (not recorded which).

This chain links TRBV29-1 with TRBJ2-7; 8 positions match TRBD1. Germline trimming cut 8 bases from V and 5 bases from J; bases unmatched to any gene: 5. The CDR3 consists of 11 residues. The V gene's germline CDR1 is SQVTM and CDR2 ANQGSEA. Here the CDR3 DNA reads TGCAGCTACGGACAGGGTGACGAGCAGTACTTC. Amino acid sequence: CSYGQGDEQYF.

This clonotype occurred many times. This chain joins TRBV25-1 and TRBJ1-1, with D possibly TRBD1 on 6 matching bases. The CDR3 loop spans 14 amino acids. The V and J ends lost 4 bases and 1 base respectively, with 10 bases between them. The germline CDR1 and CDR2 sequences are MGHDK and SYGVNS. The CDR3 loop reads CASSVTGTNTEAFF. Here the CDR3 DNA reads TGTGCCAGCAGTGTTACAGGGACGAACACTGAAGCTTTCTTT. Full variable domain (remainder filled in from reference TRBV25-1 and TRBJ1-1): EADIYQTPRYLVIGTGKKITLECSQTMGHDKMYWYQQDPGMELHLIHYSYGVNSTEKGDLSSESTVSRIRTEHFPLTLESARPSHTSQYLCASSVTGTNTEAFFGQGTRLTVV.

The chain links TRBV7-2 to TRBJ2-7; D possibly corresponds to TRBD2 (5 bases). V was shortened by 3 bases and J by 3 bases, with 12 bases between the two germline ends. Germline V lookup: CDR1 SGHTA, CDR2 FQGNSA. There are 14 residues in the CDR3. CDR3 residues: CASSFREGGYEQYF. The DNA of the CDR3 is TGTGCCAGCAGCTTCCGGGAAGGCGGCTACGAGCAGTACTTC.

This clonotype was recorded at least ten times. The chain employs TRBV29-1 and TRBJ2-5; 8 bases match TRBD1. The junction had 10 bases not matched to a gene; V was cut back by 6 bases and J by 7 bases. The CDR3 spans 13 residues. Germline CDR1 SQVTM, CDR2 ANQGSEA. The CDR3 bases are TGCAGCGTCCTCCAGGGGGCGAGGGGGACCCAGTACTTC. This translates into CSVLQGARGTQYF.

Many counts were recorded for this clonotype. At one end, the junction sequence differs from germline, possibly due to a read error. The CDR3 is CASTEEAGGLPEF. The CDR3 nucleotides read TGTGCCAGCACGGAGGAGGCGGGAGGCTTACCAGAATTC. The chain is built from TRBV2 and TRBJ2-5; 8 bases line up with TRBD2. The CDR3 is 13 amino acids. From germline, CDR1 is SNHLY and CDR2 FYNNEI.

About this clonotype itself: A read error is likely, as this CDR3 ends without the conserved phenylalanine or tryptophan. The limits of the CDR3 on the DNA are not certain, so only TCRdb's listed CDR3 is given. J is TRBJ2-5 and V is TRBV12-3 or TRBV12-4. The CDR3 numbers 8 amino acids, ends counted. The CDR3 sequence is CASSLYQL.

The chain joins TRBV2 to TRBJ2-2; no clear D gene. The ends were cut back, 7 bases at V and 5 bases at J, with 11 bases in the middle. Germline assignment: CDR1 SNHLY and CDR2 FYNNEI. The CDR3 sequence is 13 residues long. The CDR3 DNA is TGTGCCAGCAACGATAGGACGACCGGGGAGCTGTTTTTT. Its protein product is CASNDRTTGELFF.

In its sample, this clonotype was seen many times. The V gene is TRBV5-1, the J gene TRBJ2-7; 13 bases map to TRBD2. J lost 2 bases, V lost 4 bases, and 3 bases had no gene match. Germline-derived CDR1 and CDR2 are SGHRS and YFSETQ. The CDR3 spans 15 residues. In DNA form, the CDR3 reads TGCGCCAGCAGCCCGGGACTAGCGGGAACCTACGAGCAGTACTTC. The encoded protein is CASSPGLAGTYEQYF.

This clonotype was observed at least ten times. The rearrangement links TRBV29-1 to TRBJ1-5; D is unresolved. The CDR3 length is 13 residues. The germline V and J ends were trimmed by 7 bases and 0 bases, with 10 bases remaining between them. The germline V gene has CDR1 SQVTM and CDR2 ANQGSEA. CDR3 coding DNA: TGCAGCGCCGCAGCGGATAGCAATCAGCCCCAGCATTTT. Protein product: CSAAADSNQPQHF.

Points on this clonotype: A much larger clonotype is one base distant, so this may be a read error. The rearrangement links TRBV5-1 to TRBJ2-5, with a possible D match to TRBD2 (6 bases). Germline CDR1 SGHRS, CDR2 YFSETQ. The CDR3 has 15 residues. Trimming cost V 3 bases and J 1 base, with 13 bases left between them. CDR3 sequence (DNA): TGCGCCAGCAGCTCCAATAGCGGACCCCAAGAGACCCAGTACTTC. It translates to CASSSNSGPQETQYF.

The rearrangement joins TRBV7-2 to TRBJ2-6, with 7 bases identical to TRBD1. Trimming removed 3 bases from V and 0 bases from J; junction bases left unmatched: 5. CDR1 SGHTA and CDR2 FQGNSA come from the germline V gene. This CDR3 comprises 17 residues. The CDR3 reads CASSFGTAFSGANVLTF. CDR3 DNA: TGTGCCAGCAGCTTCGGGACAGCGTTCTCTGGGGCCAACGTCCTGACTTTC.

The J gene is TRBJ1-6, the V gene TRBV7-3, with a tentative D call TRBD1 (5 bases). The germline V and J ends were trimmed by 3 bases and 7 bases, with 7 bases remaining between them. The length of the CDR3 is 13 residues. CDR1 is SGHTA, CDR2 FQGTGA, per germline. In DNA form, the CDR3 reads TGTGCCAGCAGCTTTGGGGGGAATTCACCCCTCCACTTT. This sequence encodes CASSFGGNSPLHF. Based on the CDR3 plus reference TRBV7-3 and TRBJ1-6, the full variable domain is GAGVSQTPSNKVTEKGKYVELRCDPISGHTALYWYRQSLGQGPEFLIYFQGTGAADDSGLPNDRFFAVRPEGSVSTLKIQRTERGDSAVYLCASSFGGNSPLHFGNGTRLTVT.

This clonotype has more than one count but fewer than ten. The CDR3 sequence: CASSQIGRRNTEAFF. The CDR3 DNA reads TGCGCCAGCAGCCAAATTGGAAGGAGGAACACTGAAGCTTTCTTT. J is TRBJ1-1 and V is TRBV4-1; D ambiguous. Germline CDR1 reads MGHRA; CDR2 reads YSYEKL. With 2 bases removed from V and 1 base from J, the gap between germline ends came to 11 bases. This CDR3 has 15 amino acids.